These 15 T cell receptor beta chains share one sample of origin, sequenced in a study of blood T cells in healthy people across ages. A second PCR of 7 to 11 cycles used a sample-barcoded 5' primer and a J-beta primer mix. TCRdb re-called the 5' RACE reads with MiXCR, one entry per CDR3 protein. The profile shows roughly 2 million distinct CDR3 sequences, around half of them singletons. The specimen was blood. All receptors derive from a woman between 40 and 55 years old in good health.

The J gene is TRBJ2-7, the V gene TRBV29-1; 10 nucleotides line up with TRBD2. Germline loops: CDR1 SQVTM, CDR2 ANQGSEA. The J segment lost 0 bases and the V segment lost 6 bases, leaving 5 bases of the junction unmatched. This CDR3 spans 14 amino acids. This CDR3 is CSVRPSGSSYEQYF. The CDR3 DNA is TGCAGCGTCCGTCCTAGCGGGAGCTCCTACGAGCAGTACTTC.

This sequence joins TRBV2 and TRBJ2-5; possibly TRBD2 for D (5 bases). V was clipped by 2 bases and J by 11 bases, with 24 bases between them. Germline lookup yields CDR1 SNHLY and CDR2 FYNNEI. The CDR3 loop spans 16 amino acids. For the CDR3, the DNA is TGTGCCAGCAGTGAATCCGCTAGCTACGGATACAATGAGCAGTACTTC. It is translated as CASSESASYGYNEQYF.

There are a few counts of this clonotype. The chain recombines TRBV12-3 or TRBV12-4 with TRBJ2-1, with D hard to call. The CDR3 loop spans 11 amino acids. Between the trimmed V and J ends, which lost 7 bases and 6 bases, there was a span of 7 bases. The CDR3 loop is CASTNTNEQFF. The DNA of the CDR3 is TGTGCCAGCACGAATACCAATGAGCAGTTCTTC.

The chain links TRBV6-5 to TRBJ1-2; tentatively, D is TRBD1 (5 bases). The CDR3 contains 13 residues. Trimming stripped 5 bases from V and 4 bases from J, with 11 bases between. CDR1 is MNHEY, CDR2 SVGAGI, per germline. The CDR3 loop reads CASSAGRIYGYTF. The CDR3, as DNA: TGTGCCAGCAGTGCGGGACGGATCTATGGCTACACCTTC.

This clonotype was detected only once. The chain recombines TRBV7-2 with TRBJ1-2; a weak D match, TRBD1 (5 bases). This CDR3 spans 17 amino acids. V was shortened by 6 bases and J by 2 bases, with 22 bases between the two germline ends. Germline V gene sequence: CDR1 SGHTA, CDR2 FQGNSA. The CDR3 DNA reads TGTGCCAGCAGGCCCGGCCCACAGGCGCTAGACAACTATGGCTACACCTTC. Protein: CASRPGPQALDNYGYTF.

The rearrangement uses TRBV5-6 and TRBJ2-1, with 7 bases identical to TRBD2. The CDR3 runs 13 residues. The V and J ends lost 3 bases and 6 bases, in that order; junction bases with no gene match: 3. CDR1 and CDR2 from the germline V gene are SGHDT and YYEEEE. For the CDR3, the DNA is TGTGCCAGCAGCTGGGGCGGGGGCAATGAGCAGTTCTTC. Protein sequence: CASSWGGGNEQFF. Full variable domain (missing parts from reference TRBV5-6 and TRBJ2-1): DAGVTQSPTHLIKTRGQQVTLRCSPKSGHDTVSWYQQALGQGPQFIFQYYEEEERQRGNFPDRFSGHQFPNYSSELNVNALLLGDSALYLCASSWGGGNEQFFGPGTRLTVL.

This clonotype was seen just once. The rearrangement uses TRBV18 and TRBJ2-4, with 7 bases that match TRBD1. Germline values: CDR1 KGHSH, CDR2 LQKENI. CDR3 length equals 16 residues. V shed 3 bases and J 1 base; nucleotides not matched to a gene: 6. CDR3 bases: TGTGCCAGCTCACCTACAGGGGAGAAGGCCAAAAACATTCAGTACTTC. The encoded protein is CASSPTGEKAKNIQYF.

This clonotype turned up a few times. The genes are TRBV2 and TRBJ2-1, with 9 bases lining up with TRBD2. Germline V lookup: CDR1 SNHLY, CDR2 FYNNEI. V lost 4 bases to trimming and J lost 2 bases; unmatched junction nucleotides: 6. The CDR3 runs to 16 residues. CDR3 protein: CASSGLAGGPYNEQFF. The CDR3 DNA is TGTGCCAGCAGTGGTTTGGCGGGGGGGCCCTACAATGAGCAGTTCTTC. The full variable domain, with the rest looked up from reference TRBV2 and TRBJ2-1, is EPEVTQTPSHQVTQMGQEVILRCVPISNHLYFYWYRQILGQKVEFLVSFYNNEISEKSEIFDDQFSVERPDGSNFTLKIRSTKLEDSAMYFCASSGLAGGPYNEQFFGPGTRLTVL.

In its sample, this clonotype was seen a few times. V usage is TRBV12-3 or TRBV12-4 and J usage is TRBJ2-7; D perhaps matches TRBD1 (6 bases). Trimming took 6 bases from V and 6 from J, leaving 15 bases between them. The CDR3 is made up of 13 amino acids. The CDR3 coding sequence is TGTGCCAGCAGCCGGGACAATATGTCCGAGCAGTACTTC. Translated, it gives CASSRDNMSEQYF.

CDR3 nucleotides: TGTGCCAGCAGTTTACCGCCTCCGGGACAGGGAGATGGCTACACCTTC. Translation gives CASSLPPPGQGDGYTF. V gene TRBV28 combines with J gene TRBJ1-2; 9 nucleotides agree with TRBD1. This CDR3 spans 16 amino acids. CDR1 MDHEN and CDR2 SYDVKM come from the germline V gene. Trimming at V came to 2 bases and at J to 6 bases, leaving 10 bases not matched to a gene.

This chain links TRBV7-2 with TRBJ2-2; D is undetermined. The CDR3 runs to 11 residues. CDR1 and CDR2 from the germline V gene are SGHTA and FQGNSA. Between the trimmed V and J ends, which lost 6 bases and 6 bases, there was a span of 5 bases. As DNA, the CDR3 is TGTGCCAGCAGTAACCCCGGGGAGCTGTTTTTT. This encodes CASSNPGELFF. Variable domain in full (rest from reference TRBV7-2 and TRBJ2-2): GAGVSQSPSNKVTEKGKDVELRCDPISGHTALYWYRQSLGQGLEFLIYFQGNSAPDKSGLPSDRFSAERTGGSVSTLTIQRTQQEDSAVYLCASSNPGELFFGEGSRLTVL.

The CDR3 sequence: CASSVEVGRGTQYF. DNA for the CDR3: TGTGCCAGCAGCGTAGAGGTAGGGCGGGGTACGCAGTATTTT. The chain links TRBV9 to TRBJ2-3, with D possibly matching TRBD2 (6 bases). V was trimmed by 0 bases and J by 8 bases, leaving 13 bases between them. The germline gives CDR1 SGDLS, CDR2 YYNGEE. The CDR3 contains 14 residues.

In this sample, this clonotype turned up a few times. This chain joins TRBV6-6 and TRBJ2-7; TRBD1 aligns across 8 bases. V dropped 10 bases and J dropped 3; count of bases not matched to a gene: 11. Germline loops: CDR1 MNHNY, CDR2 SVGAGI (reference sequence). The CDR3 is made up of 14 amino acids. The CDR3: CATLGQVRDYEQYF. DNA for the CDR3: TGTGCCACCCTGGGACAGGTGAGGGACTACGAGCAGTACTTC.

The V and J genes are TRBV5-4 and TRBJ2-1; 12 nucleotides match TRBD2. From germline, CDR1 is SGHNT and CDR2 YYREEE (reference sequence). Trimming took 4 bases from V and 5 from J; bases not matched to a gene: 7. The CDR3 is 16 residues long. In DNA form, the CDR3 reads TGTGCCAGCAGCCAACGGACTAGCGGGGAAGACAATGAGCAGTTCTTC. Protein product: CASSQRTSGEDNEQFF.

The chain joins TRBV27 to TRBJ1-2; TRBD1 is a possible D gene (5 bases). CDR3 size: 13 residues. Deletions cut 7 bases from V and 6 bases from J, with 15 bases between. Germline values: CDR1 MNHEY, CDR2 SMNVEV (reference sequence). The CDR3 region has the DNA TGTGCCAGCACCGGCAGGGTCTCTCATGGCTACACCTTC. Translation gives CASTGRVSHGYTF.